This TCR beta chain comes out of a study of T cell repertoires in cytomegalovirus infection. Study background: The authors relied on CMV epitopes, both recently identified HLA-C-restricted and well-studied HLA-B-restricted. The public TCR beta signatures pointed to both CMV infection and matching HLA type. Overall study results and limits: What dominated the ex vivo response were HLA-C-restricted CMV-specific TCR beta clonotypes.

Each CDR3 protein gets one entry after TCRdb re-called the reads with MiXCR. The repertoire includes fewer than 850,000 distinct CDR3 sequences, just under 30% of them detected once, and 13% sits in the top ten. Worth noting for this clonotype: No antigen is known for it.

CDR3 length: 14 amino acids. V lost 5 bases, J lost 4 bases, and 14 bases lay in between. The germline CDR1 and CDR2 sequences are MNHEY and SMNVEV (reference sequence). The chain combines TRBV27 with TRBJ1-1, with a possible D match to TRBD1 (5 bases). The sequence was collected from a human donor in good health (CMV status not recorded). Some clones in this sample may be carry-over from other donors' samples. This material consisted of cultured CD8+ T cells from PBMCs, taken from culture after CMV antigen stimulation. The CDR3 nucleotides read TGTGCCAGCAGTGCACTGGGGGTATTCACTGAAGCTTTCTTT. As protein: CASSALGVFTEAFF.